The rows below give T cell receptor beta chains drawn from one sample of a study of cytomegalovirus exposure and HLA in healthy donors. TCRdb keeps only in-frame clones here, not all; method: immunoSEQ multiplex PCR. There are 60,000 to 75,000 clones in the sample; approximately 70% occur only once, and about 5% lies in the top ten. What was sequenced was PBMCs. Receptor source: a man aged 50 to 59 in good health and CMV-seronegative. The CDR3 runs from the conserved cysteine through the conserved F or W. Fields, in order: J gene, V gene, CDR3 protein.

J: TRBJ2-5; V: TRBV30; CDR3: CAWGPTAGETQYF
J: TRBJ1-3; V: TRBV6-5; CDR3: CASSSHRGGNTIYF
J: TRBJ2-7; V: TRBV18; CDR3: CASSPPAVDRLAYEQYF
J: TRBJ1-1; V: TRBV27; CDR3: CASSPYLRGRGTEAFF
J: TRBJ2-1; V: TRBV2; CDR3: CASRDGSSGGTYNEQFF
J: TRBJ2-7; V: TRBV2; CDR3: CASVPRGAFSYEQYF
J: TRBJ1-2; V: TRBV30; CDR3: CAWSDTDYGYTF
J: TRBJ2-7; V: TRBV11-2; CDR3: CASSLTGGISYEQYF
J: TRBJ2-5; V: TRBV11-2; CDR3: CASTGGVGSQETQYF
J: TRBJ1-2; V: TRBV5-1; CDR3: CASSLGHGIYGYTF
J: TRBJ2-5; V: TRBV30; CDR3: CAWSVFGLGVGGAFHETQYF
J: TRBJ1-1; V: TRBV7-8; CDR3: CASSFDRTGTEAFF
J: TRBJ1-2; V: TRBV19; CDR3: CASSIPNGLAGYTF
J: TRBJ2-3; V: TRBV7-7; CDR3: CASSSDTNTDTQYF
J: TRBJ2-5; V: TRBV11-3; CDR3: CASSLSGGAPQTQYF
J: TRBJ2-2; V: TRBV5-1; CDR3: CASSFRRGDTGELFF
J: TRBJ1-1; V: TRBV5-8; CDR3: CASSHGTGQTWAFF
J: TRBJ1-1; V: TRBV6-5; CDR3: CASSGGYTEAFF
J: TRBJ1-3; V: TRBV6-1; CDR3: CASSAIRGSGNTIYF
J: TRBJ2-3; V: TRBV27; CDR3: CASSLWGRPDTQYF
J: TRBJ2-3; V: TRBV19; CDR3: CASSIPGRPGDTQYF
J: TRBJ1-1; V: TRBV9; CDR3: CASSVGWAGDNTEAFF
J: TRBJ2-5; V: TRBV5-6; CDR3: CASRNEDRGPETQYF
J: TRBJ2-7; V: TRBV7-9; CDR3: CASSPSSYEQYF
J: TRBJ2-7; V: TRBV6-5; CDR3: CASSFSDRSAYEQYF
J: TRBJ1-2; V: TRBV29-1; CDR3: CSVTTGTGRGYGYTF
J: TRBJ2-5; V: TRBV5-6; CDR3: CASSLGQQETQYF
J: TRBJ2-3; V: TRBV10-3; CDR3: CAIGQGGSTDTQYF
J: TRBJ2-3; V: TRBV5-6; CDR3: CASSFRDRDPPDTQYF
J: TRBJ2-7; V: TRBV5-4; CDR3: CASSLVGTRAYEQYF
J: TRBJ2-5; V: TRBV9; CDR3: CASSVGGGAETQYF
J: TRBJ2-3; V: TRBV23-1; CDR3: CASSLKGGSSTDTQYF
J: TRBJ2-7; V: TRBV15; CDR3: CATSGARGAFPGGYEQYF
J: TRBJ2-7; V: TRBV7-3; CDR3: CASSVDRGGRQYF
J: TRBJ2-1; V: TRBV7-3; CDR3: CASSEGLANYNEQFF
J: TRBJ1-1; V: TRBV2; CDR3: CASSATGGGTEAFF
J: TRBJ1-1; V: TRBV6-1; CDR3: CASSMDRGLRTEAFF
J: TRBJ1-2; V: TRBV29-1; CDR3: CSVLTGTGYGYTF
J: TRBJ1-1; V: TRBV29-1; CDR3: CSVESDRGYTEAFF
J: TRBJ1-2; V: TRBV30; CDR3: CAWSVRVGGNYGYTF
J: TRBJ2-7; V: TRBV6-5; CDR3: CASSYSPQAGAYEQYF
J: TRBJ1-4; V: TRBV4-1; CDR3: CASSQDREAGTNEKLFF
J: TRBJ1-5; V: TRBV28; CDR3: CASSTTGTGVNQPQHF
J: TRBJ2-1; V: TRBV19; CDR3: CASRRGTGGNEQFF
J: NA; V: TRBV7-9; CDR3: CASSLGLRTDRFPYEQYF
J: TRBJ1-1; V: TRBV5-6; CDR3: CASSLGTGNTEAFF
J: TRBJ1-2; V: TRBV18; CDR3: CASSPDREGGYTF
J: TRBJ2-6; V: TRBV7-2; CDR3: CASSLRWAGPTGANVLTF
J: TRBJ1-6; V: TRBV4-2; CDR3: CASSQAGGYNSPLHF
J: TRBJ1-3; V: TRBV6-1; CDR3: CASSSGGNTIYF
J: TRBJ2-2; V: TRBV2; CDR3: CASCWGQGLVSTGELFF
J: TRBJ1-6; V: TRBV7-8; CDR3: CASSVRVNNSPLHF
J: TRBJ2-7; V: TRBV6-5; CDR3: CASSYRGTYEQYF
J: TRBJ1-1; V: TRBV9; CDR3: CASSPTSGANTEAFF
J: TRBJ1-3; V: TRBV4-1; CDR3: CASSQREAGGSSGNTIYF
J: TRBJ2-7; V: TRBV15; CDR3: CATSRGGLAGYEQYF
J: TRBJ2-5; V: TRBV29-1; CDR3: CSVETTQWTQYF
J: TRBJ2-2; V: TRBV5-1; CDR3: CASQGQTRGELFF